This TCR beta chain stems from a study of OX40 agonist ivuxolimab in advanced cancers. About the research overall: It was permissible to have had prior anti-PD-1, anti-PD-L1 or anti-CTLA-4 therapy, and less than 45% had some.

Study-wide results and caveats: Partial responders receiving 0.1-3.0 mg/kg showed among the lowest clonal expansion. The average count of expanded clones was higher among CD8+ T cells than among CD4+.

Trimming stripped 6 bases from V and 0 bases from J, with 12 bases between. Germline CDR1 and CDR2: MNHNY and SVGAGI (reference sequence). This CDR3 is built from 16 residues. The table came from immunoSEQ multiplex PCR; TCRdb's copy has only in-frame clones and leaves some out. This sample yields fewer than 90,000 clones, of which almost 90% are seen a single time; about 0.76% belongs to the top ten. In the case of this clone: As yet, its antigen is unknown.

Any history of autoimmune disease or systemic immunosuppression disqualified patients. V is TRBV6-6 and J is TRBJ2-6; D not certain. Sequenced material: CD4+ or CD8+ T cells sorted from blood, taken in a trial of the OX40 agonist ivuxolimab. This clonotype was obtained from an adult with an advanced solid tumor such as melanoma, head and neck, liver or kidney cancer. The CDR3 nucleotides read TGTGCCAGCAGAGGTCGTACTTCCTCTGGGGCCAACGTCCTGACTTTC. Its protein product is CASRGRTSSGANVLTF.